This TCR beta chain stems from a study of T cells expressing NK-cell markers. Study as a whole: There were seven HCMV-seropositive donors and one seronegative donor among the eight sequenced.

This CDR3 is built from 16 residues. Germline V CDR1 and CDR2: DFQATT, SNEGSKA (reference sequence). TCRdb reprocessed the 5' RACE reads and keeps a single row for each CDR3 protein, giving no DNA. In total, the table holds hundreds of thousands of distinct CDR3 sequences. The sequence was obtained from a man younger than 35 in good health. The chain is built from TRBV20-1 and TRBJ2-2; TCRdb outputs TRBD2, but without DNA this stays unchecked. The sample was blood T cells: a sorted CD56 or NKG2C T cell subset, CD4+ or CD8+ T cells, or bulk PBMC T cells (not recorded which). The CDR3 loop is CSARGTSIWDTGELFF.